The rows below give T cell receptor beta chains drawn from one sample of a study of blood T cell repertoires in COVID-19. Produced via immunoSEQ multiplex PCR; TCRdb's table is partial and in-frame only. This sample has approximately 170,000 clones; under 90% occur once, and the top ten carry approximately 8%. The source material was PBMCs or T cells enriched from blood (not recorded which). All receptors derive from a woman in her forties or fifties who had recovered from COVID-19. CDR3s include the opening cysteine and the closing phenylalanine or tryptophan. D genes are given only for firm matches. The size entry is marked missing in some rows and otherwise reads once, few, many or a size class.

J: TRBJ2-3; D: TRBD2; size: NA; V: TRBV7-2; DNA: TGTGCCAGCAGCGCGAGCGGGAGGGGCACAGATACGCAGTATTTT; CDR3: CASSASGRGTDTQYF
J: TRBJ2-7; D: NA; size: NA; V: TRBV18; DNA: TGTGCCAGCTCTCTCGGAACAGAACAATACGAGCAGTACTTC; CDR3: CASSLGTEQYEQYF
J: TRBJ2-5; D: NA; size: NA; V: TRBV7-7; DNA: TGTGCTAGCAGCTTAGATAGAGGGGAGACCCAGTACTTC; CDR3: CASSLDRGETQYF
J: TRBJ2-2; D: TRBD2; size: NA; V: TRBV7-2; DNA: TGTGCCAGCAGCTTAGCAGCGACTAGCGGGAAAGGGGAGCTGTTTTTT; CDR3: CASSLAATSGKGELFF
J: TRBJ1-4; D: NA; size: NA; V: TRBV19; DNA: TGTGCCAGTAGTATCGACCGGGTGTTACTGTTTTTT; CDR3: CASSIDRVLLFF
J: TRBJ2-7; D: NA; size: NA; V: TRBV2; DNA: TGTGCCAGCAGGAGGCTAGGGGCCTACGAGCAGTACTTC; CDR3: CASRRLGAYEQYF
J: TRBJ2-7; D: NA; size: NA; V: TRBV6-2/TRBV6-3; DNA: TGTGCCAGCAGTTGGACTCACGAGCAGTACTTC; CDR3: CASSWTHEQYF
J: TRBJ2-7; D: NA; size: NA; V: TRBV6-2/TRBV6-3; DNA: TGTGCCAGCAGTTGGTCCCTAAGGGGCGGCGAGCAGTACTTC; CDR3: CASSWSLRGGEQYF
J: TRBJ1-1; D: NA; size: NA; V: TRBV6-2/TRBV6-3; DNA: TGTGCCAGCAGTTATGCGGTAACTGAAGCTTTCTTT; CDR3: CASSYAVTEAFF
J: TRBJ2-7; D: TRBD1; size: NA; V: TRBV7-8; DNA: TGTGCCAGCAGCCCTACGACAGGGTGGGAACCCTACGAGCAGTACTTC; CDR3: CASSPTTGWEPYEQYF
J: TRBJ2-3; D: NA; size: NA; V: TRBV5-5; DNA: TGTGCCAGCAGCTTGTCGGTCACAGATACGCAGTATTTT; CDR3: CASSLSVTDTQYF
J: TRBJ2-3; D: TRBD1; size: NA; V: TRBV10-3; DNA: TGTGCCATGAGGGACAGGGGGCAAACAGATACGCAGTATTTT; CDR3: CAMRDRGQTDTQYF
J: TRBJ2-1; D: NA; size: NA; V: TRBV7-3; DNA: TGTGCCAGCAGCTTAGGTTCAGGGGCGCAGAATGAGCAGTTCTTC; CDR3: CASSLGSGAQNEQFF
J: TRBJ1-2; D: NA; size: many; V: TRBV10-3; DNA: TGTGCCATCAGTGAGTCTGACGCGGGTAACTATGGCTACACCTTC; CDR3: CAISESDAGNYGYTF
J: TRBJ2-1; D: NA; size: few; V: TRBV7-9; DNA: TGTGCCAGCAGCTCAGGACTTTACAATGAGCAGTTCTTC; CDR3: CASSSGLYNEQFF
J: TRBJ1-1; D: NA; size: NA; V: TRBV5-5; DNA: TGTGCCAGCGAAATGGGGCTAGGGAACACTGAAGCTTTCTTT; CDR3: CASEMGLGNTEAFF
J: TRBJ2-2; D: NA; size: NA; V: TRBV6-5; DNA: TGTGCCAGCAGTTCTATTGCCGGGGAGCTGTTTTTT; CDR3: CASSSIAGELFF
J: TRBJ2-1; D: TRBD2; size: NA; V: TRBV7-2; DNA: TGTGCCAGCAGCCTCGGACTAGCGGGGGGGTCCTACAATGAGCAGTTCTTC; CDR3: CASSLGLAGGSYNEQFF
J: TRBJ2-5; D: NA; size: NA; V: TRBV6-5; DNA: TGTGCCAGCACCCTATCAGGGTCGGGGACCCAGTACTTC; CDR3: CASTLSGSGTQYF
J: TRBJ1-4; D: NA; size: once; V: TRBV12-3/TRBV12-4; DNA: TGTGCCAGCAGCAGGGAAGGGGCCAAACTGTTTTTT; CDR3: CASSREGAKLFF
J: TRBJ1-1; D: TRBD1; size: NA; V: TRBV11-2; DNA: TGTGCCAGCAGCTTAGTACGGGGACAGAAGAACACTGAAGCTTTCTTT; CDR3: CASSLVRGQKNTEAFF
J: TRBJ1-2; D: NA; size: NA; V: TRBV5-8; DNA: TGTGCCAGCAGCTTGGGTATGGACAGCTATGGCTACACCTTC; CDR3: CASSLGMDSYGYTF
J: TRBJ2-5; D: TRBD1; size: few; V: TRBV6-5; DNA: TGTGCCAGCAGACTACAGGGGCCAGAGACCCAGTACTTC; CDR3: CASRLQGPETQYF
J: TRBJ1-5; D: TRBD1; size: NA; V: TRBV7-2; DNA: TGTGCCAGCAGCTTTGGTACAGGGGGGCAGCCCCAGCATTTT; CDR3: CASSFGTGGQPQHF
J: TRBJ2-2; D: TRBD2; size: NA; V: TRBV5-1; DNA: TGCGCCAGCACCGTTAAAGCGGGAGCCAGCACCGGGGAGCTGTTTTTT; CDR3: CASTVKAGASTGELFF
J: TRBJ2-1; D: NA; size: NA; V: TRBV4-3; DNA: TGCGCCAGCAGCCAAGAGGTAGGGAGGAATGAGCAGTTCTTC; CDR3: CASSQEVGRNEQFF
J: TRBJ1-3; D: NA; size: NA; V: TRBV10-3; DNA: TGTGCCATCAGTGTGATGAGGGAGGGCTCTGGAAACACCATATATTTT; CDR3: CAISVMREGSGNTIYF
J: TRBJ2-7; D: TRBD2; size: few; V: TRBV10-3; DNA: TGTGCCACCGGACTAGCGGGAGACGAGCAGTACTTC; CDR3: CATGLAGDEQYF
J: TRBJ2-7; D: NA; size: NA; V: TRBV6-2/TRBV6-3; DNA: TGTGCCAGCAGTTACTCGGCAAGCTACGAGCAGTACTTC; CDR3: CASSYSASYEQYF
J: TRBJ1-3; D: NA; size: NA; V: TRBV19; DNA: TGTGCCAGTAGTATATCCGGCTTTAGGACGGAGGGCTCTGGAAACACCATATATTTT; CDR3: CASSISGFRTEGSGNTIYF
J: TRBJ1-6; D: NA; size: NA; V: TRBV5-8; DNA: TGTGCCAGCAGCTTGCGGTCTCGTTCAGGGTACTCACCCCTCCACTTT; CDR3: CASSLRSRSGYSPLHF
J: TRBJ2-1; D: NA; size: NA; V: TRBV3-1/TRBV3-2; DNA: TGTGCCAGCAGCCAAGGAACCGGTGAGCAGTTCTTC; CDR3: CASSQGTGEQFF
J: TRBJ1-6; D: NA; size: NA; V: TRBV9; DNA: TGTGCCAGCAGCTTTGGACAAAGCAATTCACCCCTCCACTTT; CDR3: CASSFGQSNSPLHF
J: TRBJ1-1; D: TRBD1; size: NA; V: TRBV7-3; DNA: TGTGCCAGCAGCTCCCTGACAGGGACTGAAGCTTTCTTT; CDR3: CASSSLTGTEAFF
J: TRBJ2-1; D: TRBD2; size: NA; V: TRBV2; DNA: TGTGCCAGCAGGCGGGAGGAGCGACACGAGCAGTTCTTC; CDR3: CASRREERHEQFF
J: TRBJ2-7; D: NA; size: NA; V: TRBV14; DNA: TGTGCCAGCAGCCAAGCCGGGACAAGGGTTTACGAGCAGTACTTC; CDR3: CASSQAGTRVYEQYF